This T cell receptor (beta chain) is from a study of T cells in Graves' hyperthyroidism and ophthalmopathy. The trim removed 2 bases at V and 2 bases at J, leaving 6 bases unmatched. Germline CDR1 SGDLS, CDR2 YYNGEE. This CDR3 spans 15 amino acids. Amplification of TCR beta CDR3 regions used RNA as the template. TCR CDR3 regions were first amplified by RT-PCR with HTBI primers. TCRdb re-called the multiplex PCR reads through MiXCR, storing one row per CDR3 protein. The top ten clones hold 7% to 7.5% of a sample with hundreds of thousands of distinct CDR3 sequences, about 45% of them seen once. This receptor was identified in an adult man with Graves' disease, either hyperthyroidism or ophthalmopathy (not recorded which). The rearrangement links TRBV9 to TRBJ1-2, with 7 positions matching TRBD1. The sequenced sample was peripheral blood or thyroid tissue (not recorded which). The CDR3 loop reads CASSVHQGVNYGYTF. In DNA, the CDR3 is TGTGCCAGCAGCGTCCATCAGGGGGTGAACTATGGCTACACCTTC.